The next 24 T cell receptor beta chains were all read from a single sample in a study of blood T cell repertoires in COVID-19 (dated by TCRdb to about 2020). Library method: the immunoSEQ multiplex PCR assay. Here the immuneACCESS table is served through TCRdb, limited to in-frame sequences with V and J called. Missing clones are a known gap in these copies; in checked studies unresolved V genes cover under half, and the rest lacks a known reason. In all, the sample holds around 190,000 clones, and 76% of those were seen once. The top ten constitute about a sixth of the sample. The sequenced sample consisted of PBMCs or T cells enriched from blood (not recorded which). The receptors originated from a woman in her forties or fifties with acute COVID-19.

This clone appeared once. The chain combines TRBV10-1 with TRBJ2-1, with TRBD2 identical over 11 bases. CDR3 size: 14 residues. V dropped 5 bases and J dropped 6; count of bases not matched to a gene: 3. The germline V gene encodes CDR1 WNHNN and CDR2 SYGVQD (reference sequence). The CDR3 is CASSLSGGANEQFF. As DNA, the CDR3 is TGCGCCAGCAGTCTTAGCGGGGGGGCCAATGAGCAGTTCTTC.

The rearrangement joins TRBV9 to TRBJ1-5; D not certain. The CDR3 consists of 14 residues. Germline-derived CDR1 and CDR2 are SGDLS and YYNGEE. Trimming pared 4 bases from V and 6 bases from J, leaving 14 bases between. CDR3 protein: CASSPVSGGQPQHF. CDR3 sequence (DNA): TGTGCCAGCAGCCCCGTATCCGGCGGTCAGCCCCAGCATTTT.

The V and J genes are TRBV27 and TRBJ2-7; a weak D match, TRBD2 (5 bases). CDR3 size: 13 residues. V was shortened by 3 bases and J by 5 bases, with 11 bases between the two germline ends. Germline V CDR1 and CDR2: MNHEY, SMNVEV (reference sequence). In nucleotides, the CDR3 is TGTGCCAGCAGTTTGCGGGCTTGGGACGAGCAGTACGTC. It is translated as CASSLRAWDEQYV.

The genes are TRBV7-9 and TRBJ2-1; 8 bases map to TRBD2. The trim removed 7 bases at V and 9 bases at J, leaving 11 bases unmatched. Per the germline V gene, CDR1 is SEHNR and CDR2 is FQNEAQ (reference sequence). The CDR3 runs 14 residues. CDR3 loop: CASNYPGLDGEQFF. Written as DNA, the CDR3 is TGTGCCAGCAATTATCCGGGACTAGACGGTGAGCAGTTCTTC.

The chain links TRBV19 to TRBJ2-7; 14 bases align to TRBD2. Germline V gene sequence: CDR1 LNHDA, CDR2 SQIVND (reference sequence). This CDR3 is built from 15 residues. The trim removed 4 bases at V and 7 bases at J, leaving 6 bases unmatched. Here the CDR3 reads CASSKGLAGAGEQYV. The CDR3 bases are TGTGCCAGTAGTAAGGGACTAGCGGGGGCCGGAGAGCAGTACGTC.

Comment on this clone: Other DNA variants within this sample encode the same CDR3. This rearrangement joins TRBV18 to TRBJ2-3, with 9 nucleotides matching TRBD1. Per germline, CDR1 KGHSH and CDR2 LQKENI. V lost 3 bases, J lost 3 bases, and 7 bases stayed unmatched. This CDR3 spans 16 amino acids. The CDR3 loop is CASSPGPGQGTDTQYF. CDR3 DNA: TGTGCCAGCTCACCCGGACCGGGACAGGGAACAGATACGCAGTATTTT.

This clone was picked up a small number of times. The CDR3 reads CASSYGQGRYLFF. CDR3 DNA sequence: TGTGCCAGCAGCTATGGACAGGGCAGGTATCTGTTTTTT. This sequence joins TRBV7-9 and TRBJ1-4, with 8 bases identical to TRBD1. Germline CDR1 is SEHNR and CDR2 is FQNEAQ (reference sequence). V trimming: 4 bases; J trimming: 14 bases; junction bases outside the gene matches: 9. The CDR3 runs 13 residues.

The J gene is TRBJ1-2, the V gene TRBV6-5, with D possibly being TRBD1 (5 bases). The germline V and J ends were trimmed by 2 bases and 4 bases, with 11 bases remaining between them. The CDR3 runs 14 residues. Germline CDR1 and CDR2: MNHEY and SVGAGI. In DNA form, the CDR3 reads TGTGCCAGCAGTTACGGGCAGGGAGGCTATGGCTACACCTTC. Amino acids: CASSYGQGGYGYTF.

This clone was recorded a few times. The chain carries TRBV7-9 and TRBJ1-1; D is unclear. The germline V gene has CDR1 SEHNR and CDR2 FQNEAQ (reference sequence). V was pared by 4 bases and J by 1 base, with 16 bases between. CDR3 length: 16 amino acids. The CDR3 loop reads CASSSPDAGENTEAFF. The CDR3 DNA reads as TGTGCCAGCAGCTCCCCAGACGCGGGAGAGAACACTGAAGCTTTCTTT.

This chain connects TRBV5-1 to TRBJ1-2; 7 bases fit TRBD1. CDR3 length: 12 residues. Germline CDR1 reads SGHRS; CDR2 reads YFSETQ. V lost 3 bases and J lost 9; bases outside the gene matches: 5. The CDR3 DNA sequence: TGCGCCAGCAGCTATGGGACAGATAGCTACACCTTC. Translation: CASSYGTDSYTF.

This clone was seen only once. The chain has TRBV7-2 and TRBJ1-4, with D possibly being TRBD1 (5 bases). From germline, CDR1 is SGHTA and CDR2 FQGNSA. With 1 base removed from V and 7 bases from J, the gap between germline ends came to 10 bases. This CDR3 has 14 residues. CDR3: CASSLGAGFEKLFF. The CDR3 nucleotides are TGTGCCAGCAGCTTAGGGGCAGGGTTTGAAAAACTGTTTTTT.

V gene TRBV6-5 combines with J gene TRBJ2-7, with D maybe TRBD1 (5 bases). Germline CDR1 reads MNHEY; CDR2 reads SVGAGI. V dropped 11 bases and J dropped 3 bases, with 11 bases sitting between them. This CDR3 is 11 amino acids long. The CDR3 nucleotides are TGTGCCGGGAACAGGATCTACGAGCAGTACGTC. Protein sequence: CAGNRIYEQYV.

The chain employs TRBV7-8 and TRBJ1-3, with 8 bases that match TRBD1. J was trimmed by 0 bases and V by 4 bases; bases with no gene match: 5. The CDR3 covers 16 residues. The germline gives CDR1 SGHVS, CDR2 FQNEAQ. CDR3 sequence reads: CASSSGTGPSGNTIYF. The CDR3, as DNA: TGTGCCAGCAGCTCAGGGACAGGCCCCTCTGGAAACACCATATATTTT. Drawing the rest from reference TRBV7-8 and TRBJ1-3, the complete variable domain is GAGVSQSPRYKVAKRGQDVALRCDPISGHVSLFWYQQALGQGPEFLTYFQNEAQLDKSGLPSDRFFAERPEGSVSTLKIQRTQQEDSAVYLCASSSGTGPSGNTIYFGEGSWLTVV.

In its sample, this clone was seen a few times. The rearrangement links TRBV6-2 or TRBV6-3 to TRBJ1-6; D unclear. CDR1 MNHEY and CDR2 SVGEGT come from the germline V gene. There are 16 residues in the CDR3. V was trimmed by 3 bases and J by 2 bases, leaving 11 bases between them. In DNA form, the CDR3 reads TGTGCCAGCAGTTATCCGCGGGGTACCTATAATTCACCCCTCCACTTT. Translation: CASSYPRGTYNSPLHF.

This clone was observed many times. In nucleotides, the CDR3 is TGTGCCAGCAGTTTAGAGGTGAACACTGAAGCTTTCTTT. Translating gives CASSLEVNTEAFF. This sequence joins TRBV28 and TRBJ1-1, with D uncertain. This CDR3 contains 13 residues. Trimming removed 2 bases at V and 0 bases at J, with 4 bases between. Germline values: CDR1 MDHEN, CDR2 SYDVKM.

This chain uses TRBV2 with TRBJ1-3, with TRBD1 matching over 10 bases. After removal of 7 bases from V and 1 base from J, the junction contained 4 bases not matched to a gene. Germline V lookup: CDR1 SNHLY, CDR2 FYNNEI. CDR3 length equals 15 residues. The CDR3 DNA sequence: TGTGCCAGCAAGTGGGACAGGGGATCTGGAAACACCATATATTTT. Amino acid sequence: CASKWDRGSGNTIYF.

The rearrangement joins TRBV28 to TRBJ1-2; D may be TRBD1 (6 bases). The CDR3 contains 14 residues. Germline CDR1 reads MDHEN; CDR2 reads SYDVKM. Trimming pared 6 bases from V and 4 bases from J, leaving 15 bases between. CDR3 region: CASRDRLYSYGYTF. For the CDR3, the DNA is TGTGCCAGCAGAGACAGGCTCTATAGCTATGGCTACACCTTC.

CDR3 sequence reads: CASSQGASVSSYNEQFF. In nucleotides, the CDR3 is TGTGCCAGCAGCCAAGGGGCTAGCGTCAGCTCCTACAATGAGCAGTTCTTC. V and J are TRBV11-3 and TRBJ2-1, with D perhaps matching TRBD2 (6 bases). From germline, CDR1 is SGHNT and CDR2 YENEEA. V was clipped by 5 bases and J by 0 bases, with 17 bases between them. This CDR3 spans 17 amino acids.

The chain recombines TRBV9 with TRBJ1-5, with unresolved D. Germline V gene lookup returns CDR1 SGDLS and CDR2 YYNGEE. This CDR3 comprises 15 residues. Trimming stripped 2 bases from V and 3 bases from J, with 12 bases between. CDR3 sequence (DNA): TGTGCCAGCAGCGTTGACATTACAGACAATCAGCCCCAGCATTTT. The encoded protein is CASSVDITDNQPQHF.

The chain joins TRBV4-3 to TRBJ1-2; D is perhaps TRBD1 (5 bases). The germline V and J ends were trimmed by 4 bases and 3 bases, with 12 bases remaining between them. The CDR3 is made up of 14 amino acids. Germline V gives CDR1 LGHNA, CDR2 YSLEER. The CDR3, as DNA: TGCGCCAGCAGCCCCTTGGGGGGACACTATGGCTACACCTTC. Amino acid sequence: CASSPLGGHYGYTF.

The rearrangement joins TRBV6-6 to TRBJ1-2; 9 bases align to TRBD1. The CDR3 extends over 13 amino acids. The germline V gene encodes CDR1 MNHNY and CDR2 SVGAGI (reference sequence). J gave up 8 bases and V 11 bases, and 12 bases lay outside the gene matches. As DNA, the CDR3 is TGTGCCGTTCGACAGGGGGTTGTTCGGGGCTACACCTTC. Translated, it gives CAVRQGVVRGYTF.

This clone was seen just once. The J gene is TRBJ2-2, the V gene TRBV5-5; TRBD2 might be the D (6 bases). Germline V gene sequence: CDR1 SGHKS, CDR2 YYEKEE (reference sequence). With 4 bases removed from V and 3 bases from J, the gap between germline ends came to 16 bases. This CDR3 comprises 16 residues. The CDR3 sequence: CASSQGLSGYTGELFF. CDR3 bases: TGTGCCAGCAGCCAAGGACTTAGCGGTTACACCGGGGAGCTGTTTTTT.

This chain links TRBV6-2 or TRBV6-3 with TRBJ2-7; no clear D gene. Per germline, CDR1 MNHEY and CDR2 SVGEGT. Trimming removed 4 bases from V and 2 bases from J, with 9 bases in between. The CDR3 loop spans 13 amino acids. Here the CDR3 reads CASSLAYTYEQYV. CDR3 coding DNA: TGTGCCAGCAGTTTAGCCTACACCTACGAGCAGTACGTC.

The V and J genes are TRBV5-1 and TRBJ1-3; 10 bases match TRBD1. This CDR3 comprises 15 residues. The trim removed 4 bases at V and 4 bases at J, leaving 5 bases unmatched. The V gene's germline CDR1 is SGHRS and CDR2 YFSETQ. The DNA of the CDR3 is TGCGCCAGCAGCGACGGGACAGGGGCCGGAAACACCATATATTTT. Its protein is CASSDGTGAGNTIYF. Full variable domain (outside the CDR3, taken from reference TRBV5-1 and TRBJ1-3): KAGVTQTPRYLIKTRGQQVTLSCSPISGHRSVSWYQQTPGQGLQFLFEYFSETQRNKGNFPGRFSGRQFSNSRSEMNVSTLELGDSALYLCASSDGTGAGNTIYFGEGSWLTVV.